The 29 T cell receptor beta chains presented below share a single source sample, sequenced in a study of blood T cell repertoires in COVID-19. Measured with immunoSEQ multiplex PCR; TCRdb has only the in-frame clones, and not every one. Of about 240,000 clones listed, 70% to 75% are singletons. The sample taken for sequencing was peripheral blood. Receptors were obtained from a woman at least 80 years old with acute or convalescent COVID-19.

The sample holds one count of this clone. V and J are TRBV24-1 and TRBJ2-2; no clear D gene. CDR1 KGHDR and CDR2 SFDVKD come from the germline V gene. Trimming removed 3 bases at V and 5 bases at J, with 6 bases between. The CDR3 totals 13 residues. The CDR3 region has the DNA TGTGCCACCAGTGATCCGGTAACCGGGGAGCTGTTTTTT. Translating gives CATSDPVTGELFF.

The chain employs TRBV7-9 and TRBJ1-1; D is unresolved. Trimming left V 5 bases short and J 2 bases short, with 15 bases between. CDR3 length equals 15 residues. Germline CDR1 reads SEHNR; CDR2 reads FQNEAQ (reference sequence). The CDR3 region is CASSPRGGPNTEAFF. Here the CDR3 DNA reads TGTGCCAGCAGCCCCCGGGGAGGGCCTAACACTGAAGCTTTCTTT.

The chain carries TRBV19 and TRBJ2-6, with unresolved D. Trimming left V 6 bases short and J 0 bases short, with 9 bases between. This CDR3 has 15 amino acids. Germline V gene sequence: CDR1 LNHDA, CDR2 SQIVND (reference sequence). The CDR3 sequence is CASSSASSGANVLTF. CDR3 nucleotide sequence: TGTGCCAGTAGCTCCGCGAGCTCTGGGGCCAACGTCCTGACTTTC.

This clone was seen repeatedly, ten times or more. The chain couples TRBV5-1 to TRBJ1-2, with 7 positions matching TRBD1. CDR3 length: 14 residues. The junction had 3 bases not matched to a gene; V was cut back by 2 bases and J by 2 bases. Germline CDR1 and CDR2: SGHRS and YFSETQ. CDR3 sequence reads: CASSLGGGNYGYTF. CDR3 DNA: TGCGCCAGCAGCTTAGGGGGCGGCAACTATGGCTACACCTTC.

This clone was seen more than once but under ten times. The same CDR3 can be traced to other DNA sequences in this sample. This chain connects TRBV3-1 (or the pseudogene TRBV3-2) to TRBJ2-2; tentatively, D is TRBD2 (7 bases). The CDR3 sequence is 14 residues long. Per germline, CDR1 LGHDT and CDR2 YNNKEL (reference sequence). With 2 bases removed from V and 6 bases from J, the gap between germline ends came to 10 bases. The CDR3 sequence: CASSQRGGAGELFF. The CDR3 DNA reads as TGTGCCAGCAGCCAAAGGGGGGGGGCCGGGGAGCTGTTTTTT.

The V and J genes are TRBV7-2 and TRBJ2-1; D not resolved. V was clipped by 2 bases and J by 10 bases, with 9 bases between them. This CDR3 has 12 amino acids. From germline, CDR1 is SGHTA and CDR2 FQGNSA. CDR3 nucleotide sequence: TGTGCCAGCAGCTTACTCGGGTGGGAGCAGTTCTTC. Its translation is CASSLLGWEQFF.

The chain combines TRBV7-7 with TRBJ1-5; a weak D match, TRBD1 (6 bases). With 3 bases removed from V and 1 base from J, the gap between germline ends came to 13 bases. The CDR3 loop spans 16 amino acids. The germline V gene has CDR1 SSHAT and CDR2 FNYEAQ (reference sequence). Written as DNA, the CDR3 is TGTGCCAGCAGCTTGGTGGGACACCCGAGCAATCAGCCCCAGCATTTT. This gives the protein CASSLVGHPSNQPQHF.

The chain has TRBV15 and TRBJ2-1; 11 positions agree with TRBD2. Germline-derived CDR1 and CDR2 are LNHNV and YYDKDF (reference sequence). V shed 2 bases and J 9 bases; nucleotides not matched to a gene: 6. The CDR3 consists of 15 residues. The CDR3 DNA reads as TGTGCCACCAGCAGATTTAGCGGGGGGGCCGCTGAGCAGTTCTTC. Protein sequence: CATSRFSGGAAEQFF.

This chain uses TRBV6-6 with TRBJ1-5, with TRBD1 as a possible D gene (5 bases). The V and J ends lost 6 bases and 7 bases respectively, with 16 bases between them. This CDR3 region has 14 residues. Germline V CDR1 and CDR2: MNHNY, SVGAGI (reference sequence). CDR3 residues: CASRASGEGQPQHF. The CDR3 region has the DNA TGTGCCAGCAGGGCCTCGGGGGAGGGCCAGCCCCAGCATTTT.

Only a few counts were recorded for this clone. The rearrangement links TRBV6-5 to TRBJ1-6; D may be TRBD1 (5 bases). Germline loops: CDR1 MNHEY, CDR2 SVGAGI. The CDR3 is made up of 15 amino acids. V was clipped by 2 bases and J by 1 base, with 6 bases between them. In DNA, the CDR3 is TGTGCCAGCAGTTACGACAGATCCTATAATTCACCCCTCCACTTT. Translating it yields CASSYDRSYNSPLHF.

This chain joins TRBV2 and TRBJ1-4; 9 nucleotides line up with TRBD1. CDR1 SNHLY and CDR2 FYNNEI come from the germline V gene. The trim removed 8 bases at V and 6 bases at J, leaving 4 bases unmatched. This CDR3 is built from 13 residues. The CDR3 reads CASHRGQDEKLFF. CDR3 DNA: TGTGCCAGCCACAGGGGGCAGGATGAAAAACTGTTTTTT.

The chain links TRBV24-1 to TRBJ2-5; TRBD1 matches at 11 bases. Germline V gives CDR1 KGHDR, CDR2 SFDVKD. V lost 4 bases and J lost 3; bases outside the gene matches: 3. There are 15 residues in the CDR3. CDR3 amino acids: CATSDPGQGEETQYF. Here the CDR3 DNA reads TGTGCCACCAGTGACCCGGGACAGGGGGAAGAGACCCAGTACTTC.

The chain employs TRBV3-1 (or the pseudogene TRBV3-2) and TRBJ2-2; 13 bases match TRBD2. This CDR3 has 16 residues. V shed 6 bases, J shed 4 bases, and the junction held 5 bases outside the gene matches. CDR1 and CDR2 from the germline V gene are LGHDT and YNNKEL (reference sequence). CDR3 bases: TGTGCCAGCAGTTACCGGACTAGCGGGGGCACCGGGGAGCTGTTTTTT. It codes for CASSYRTSGGTGELFF.

J is TRBJ2-2 and V is TRBV5-4; D call uncertain. V was pared by 0 bases and J by 6 bases, with 3 bases between. Germline lookup yields CDR1 SGHNT and CDR2 YYREEE (reference sequence). CDR3 size: 12 residues. The CDR3 region has the DNA TGTGCCAGCAGCTTGGTCGCCGGGGAGCTGTTTTTT. Residues: CASSLVAGELFF.

The chain combines TRBV7-2 with TRBJ2-7; D is possibly TRBD1 (6 bases). Per the germline V gene, CDR1 is SGHTA and CDR2 is FQGNSA. CDR3 length: 14 residues. V lost 2 bases, J lost 2 bases, and 10 bases lay in between. CDR3 sequence reads: CASSLQQGTYEQYF. CDR3 in DNA: TGTGCCAGCAGCTTACAACAGGGAACCTACGAGCAGTACTTC.

This clone has more than one count but fewer than ten. V gene TRBV11-2 combines with J gene TRBJ2-2; the match to TRBD2 covers 10 bases. Germline CDR1 and CDR2: SGHAT and FQNNGV. V lost 4 bases to trimming and J lost 7 bases; unmatched junction nucleotides: 12. The CDR3 has 17 amino acids. The CDR3 region has the DNA TGTGCCAGCAGCTCAGGACTAGCGGTCACGCGAAACGGGGAGCTGTTTTTT. Translation: CASSSGLAVTRNGELFF. The full variable domain, its missing parts supplied by reference TRBV11-2 and TRBJ2-2, is EAGVAQSPRYKIIEKRQSVAFWCNPISGHATLYWYQQILGQGPKLLIQFQNNGVVDDSQLPKDRFSAERLKGVDSTLKIQPAKLEDSAVYLCASSSGLAVTRNGELFFGEGSRLTVL.

Only one count was recorded for this clone. The chain joins TRBV7-2 to TRBJ1-2; D uncertain. The CDR3 totals 19 residues. V was shortened by 4 bases and J by 2 bases, with 26 bases between the two germline ends. Germline lookup yields CDR1 SGHTA and CDR2 FQGNSA. The DNA for the CDR3 is TGTGCCAGCAGCTCCAGCCTAATGACAACTGCGAGGGCGAACTATGGCTACACCTTC. It is translated as CASSSSLMTTARANYGYTF.

This chain connects TRBV3-1 (or the pseudogene TRBV3-2) to TRBJ2-7, with TRBD1 as a possible D gene (5 bases). With 5 bases removed from V and 7 bases from J, the gap between germline ends came to 9 bases. Germline V gene sequence: CDR1 LGHDT, CDR2 YNNKEL (reference sequence). The length of the CDR3 is 11 residues. The CDR3 protein is CASSNRGEQYF. The CDR3 DNA follows: TGTGCCAGCAGCAATAGGGGTGAGCAGTACTTC.

Of note for this clone: Other DNA sequences in the same sample also yield this CDR3. The chain is built from TRBV29-1 and TRBJ1-1; maybe TRBD1 (5 bases). V lost 4 bases, J lost 1 base, and 7 bases lay in between. The CDR3 loop spans 12 amino acids. CDR1 and CDR2 from the germline V gene are SQVTM and ANQGSEA. The CDR3 sequence: CSVGQGNTEAFF. In DNA form, the CDR3 reads TGCAGCGTTGGGCAGGGGAACACTGAAGCTTTCTTT.

The chain joins TRBV6-5 to TRBJ1-4, with 8 bases identical to TRBD1. This CDR3 spans 13 amino acids. Trimming took 11 bases from V and 4 from J; bases not matched to a gene: 6. CDR1 and CDR2 from the germline V gene are MNHEY and SVGAGI. The CDR3 nucleotides read TGTGCCGGGAGGACAGGGAATAATGAAAAACTGTTTTTT. This translates into CAGRTGNNEKLFF.

The genes are TRBV20-1 and TRBJ1-2; D possibly corresponds to TRBD1 (5 bases). This CDR3 has 14 residues. Germline V gene lookup returns CDR1 DFQATT and CDR2 SNEGSKA (reference sequence). V lost 3 bases to trimming and J lost 5 bases, with 16 bases between them. CDR3 sequence: CSASPAAGRYGYTF. CDR3 bases: TGCAGTGCTAGTCCCGCGGCAGGGAGGTATGGCTACACCTTC.

The DNA of the CDR3 is TGTGCCAGCAGCGGAGGGTGGGTCTCTGGAAACACCATATATTTT. This encodes CASSGGWVSGNTIYF. This chain links TRBV5-6 with TRBJ1-3; no clear D gene. Trimming shortened V by 4 bases and J by 0 bases, and 11 bases separated the two germline ends. Germline-derived CDR1 and CDR2 are SGHDT and YYEEEE. CDR3 length: 15 amino acids.

The chain couples TRBV5-1 to TRBJ1-1; D possibly corresponds to TRBD1 (5 bases). The germline V gene has CDR1 SGHRS and CDR2 YFSETQ. This CDR3 has 17 residues. The V and J ends lost 1 base and 3 bases respectively, with 19 bases between them. CDR3 in amino acids: CASSLRSQGSWDTEAFF. The CDR3 DNA reads as TGCGCCAGCAGCTTGAGATCTCAGGGAAGTTGGGACACTGAAGCTTTCTTT. The variable domain in full, completed from reference TRBV5-1 and TRBJ1-1, reads KAGVTQTPRYLIKTRGQQVTLSCSPISGHRSVSWYQQTPGQGLQFLFEYFSETQRNKGNFPGRFSGRQFSNSRSEMNVSTLELGDSALYLCASSLRSQGSWDTEAFFGQGTRLTVV.

A few counts support this clone. This CDR3 is CASSKGLAGGADTQYF. CDR3 DNA: TGTGCCAGCAGCAAAGGACTAGCGGGGGGGGCAGATACGCAGTATTTT. The chain joins TRBV11-2 to TRBJ2-3, with 15 bases that match TRBD2. The CDR3 runs to 16 residues. Germline CDR1 and CDR2: SGHAT and FQNNGV. V lost 5 bases, J lost 4 bases, and 4 bases stayed unmatched.

The J gene is TRBJ2-1, the V gene TRBV4-1, with a possible D match to TRBD2 (5 bases). Germline V gene data show CDR1 as MGHRA and CDR2 as YSYEKL. Trimming removed 4 bases at V and 8 bases at J, with 12 bases between. The CDR3 consists of 13 residues. In DNA, the CDR3 is TGCGCCAGCAGCCCGGGAATCTGGGATGAGCAGTTCTTC. This sequence encodes CASSPGIWDEQFF.

The rearrangement links TRBV9 to TRBJ2-6; 8 nucleotides align to TRBD1. The CDR3 length is 17 residues. V lost 4 bases and J lost 2; bases outside the gene matches: 8. CDR1 SGDLS and CDR2 YYNGEE come from the germline V gene. CDR3 protein: CASSKGQGSAGANVLTF. CDR3 DNA sequence: TGTGCCAGCAGCAAAGGACAGGGTTCGGCTGGGGCCAACGTCCTGACTTTC.

This clone was seen more than once but under ten times. The chain has TRBV4-3 and TRBJ1-6; D gene uncertain. Trimming left V 0 bases short and J 6 bases short, with 6 bases between. Germline V lookup: CDR1 LGHNA, CDR2 YSLEER. This CDR3 comprises 14 residues. The CDR3 loop is CASSQDLSNSPLHF. The CDR3 DNA reads as TGCGCCAGCAGCCAAGATCTCAGTAATTCACCCCTCCACTTT.

This rearrangement joins TRBV3-1 (or the pseudogene TRBV3-2) to TRBJ1-1; TRBD1 agrees at 7 bases. The CDR3 is made up of 16 amino acids. The V segment lost 3 bases and the J segment 1 base; nucleotides outside the gene matches: 8. Germline CDR1 and CDR2: LGHDT and YNNKEL (reference sequence). This CDR3 reads CASSQRGQSKNTEAFF. The CDR3 DNA follows: TGTGCCAGCAGCCAGAGGGGACAGAGTAAGAACACTGAAGCTTTCTTT.

The chain uses TRBV28 and TRBJ1-1; the D is unclear. Germline CDR1 and CDR2: MDHEN and SYDVKM. This CDR3 spans 12 amino acids. The V gene lost 4 bases and the J gene lost 5 bases, with 8 bases spanning the gap. Here the CDR3 reads CASSSLRTEAFF. CDR3 in DNA: TGTGCCAGCAGTTCCCTGAGGACTGAAGCTTTCTTT.